This T cell receptor beta chain was sequenced for a study of blood T cell repertoires in COVID-19. The data were produced by immunoSEQ multiplex PCR, yet TCRdb's version contains in-frame clones alone and is incomplete. The sample has 200,000 to 250,000 clones; 88% are singletons. The CDR3 has 14 amino acids. The V and J ends lost 3 bases and 1 base respectively, with 7 bases between them. In germline, CDR1 is SGHNT, CDR2 YENEEA. This clone was found a few times. The sequencing sample was made of peripheral blood. The sequence came from a woman aged 60-70 years with acute or convalescent COVID-19. The chain uses TRBV11-3 and TRBJ2-1; D gene uncertain. The CDR3 DNA sequence: TGTGCCAGCAGCTTGGCCCATTCCTACAATGAGCAGTTCTTC. This sequence encodes CASSLAHSYNEQFF.